These 9 T cell receptor beta chains were sequenced from one sample in a study of CD8 T cells in Susac syndrome. Reverse transcription of roughly 0.5 to 1 ug RNA was performed with random hexamers. TCRdb recomputed calls from the immunoSEQ multiplex PCR reads with MiXCR, one row per CDR3 protein. Among approximately 110,000 distinct CDR3 sequences listed, around 95% were seen once. The sample consisted of CD4+ T cells from PBMCs. The receptor source for this set is a human donor in good health.

A single count supports this clonotype. The chain is built from TRBV19 and TRBJ1-1, with 8 bases identical to TRBD1. Germline V gives CDR1 LNHDA, CDR2 SQIVND (reference sequence). The CDR3 spans 13 residues. V gave up 6 bases and J gave up 5 bases; unmatched junction bases: 5. The chain's CDR3 is CASSPTGGTEAFF. The CDR3 nucleotides are TGTGCCAGTAGCCCCACAGGGGGGACTGAAGCTTTCTTT.

The J gene is TRBJ1-1, the V gene TRBV28; 8 bases match TRBD1. The CDR3 is 14 amino acids. Germline CDR1 MDHEN, CDR2 SYDVKM. The J segment lost 6 bases and the V segment lost 4 bases, leaving 7 bases of the junction unmatched. CDR3 residues: CASSSLGQGAEAFF. The CDR3 coding sequence is TGTGCCAGCAGTTCATTAGGACAGGGAGCTGAAGCTTTCTTT.

The CDR3 reads CASSLTGQILSYEQYF. CDR3 DNA: TGTGCCAGCAGCTTGACGGGACAGATCCTCTCCTACGAGCAGTACTTC. V usage is TRBV6-2 or TRBV6-3 and J usage is TRBJ2-7; 7 bases match TRBD1. V lost 6 bases and J lost 0; bases outside the gene matches: 11. The germline gives CDR1 MNHEY, CDR2 SVGEGT. The CDR3 runs 16 residues.

The chain uses TRBV30 and TRBJ2-7, with a tentative D call TRBD1 (6 bases). V was trimmed by 4 bases and J by 2 bases, leaving 12 bases between them. Looked up from germline, CDR1 is GTSNPN and CDR2 is SVGIG (reference sequence). This CDR3 has 13 amino acids. As DNA, the CDR3 is TGTGCCTGGAATCCGGGACAACCCTACGAGCAGTACTTC. It specifies CAWNPGQPYEQYF.

The chain has TRBV6-6 and TRBJ2-5, with D possibly being TRBD1 (6 bases). V lost 0 bases and J 4 bases, leaving 12 bases between the germline ends. The germline V gene has CDR1 MNHNY and CDR2 SVGAGI (reference sequence). This CDR3 spans 15 amino acids. In DNA, the CDR3 is TGTGCCAGCAGTTACTCGCCGACAGGCCGAGAGACCCAGTACTTC. It yields the protein CASSYSPTGRETQYF.

This chain connects TRBV6-2 or TRBV6-3 to TRBJ1-2, with 8 nucleotides matching TRBD1. The CDR3 length is 13 residues. Germline CDR1 reads MNHEY; CDR2 reads SVGEGT. After removal of 2 bases from V and 8 bases from J, the junction contained 4 bases not matched to a gene. The CDR3 coding sequence is TGTGCCAGCAGTTACGGGACAGGATCGGGCTACACCTTC. Its translation: CASSYGTGSGYTF.

The chain links TRBV29-1 to TRBJ2-1, with 7 bases identical to TRBD2. The CDR3 is 16 amino acids. From germline, CDR1 is SQVTM and CDR2 ANQGSEA. V lost 2 bases, J lost 0 bases, and 7 bases stayed unmatched. CDR3 protein: CSVEFGAGDSYNEQFF. Written as DNA, the CDR3 is TGCAGCGTTGAATTTGGCGCGGGGGACTCCTACAATGAGCAGTTCTTC.

This chain links TRBV6-6 with TRBJ2-1; D possibly corresponds to TRBD1 (5 bases). The V end lost 7 bases, the J end lost 8 bases, and 21 bases lay between the germline ends. The CDR3 is 15 residues long. Germline CDR1 reads MNHNY; CDR2 reads SVGAGI (reference sequence). In DNA form, the CDR3 reads TGTGCCAGCACACCCTCCCAGGGCAGTCTTTATGAGCAGTTCTTC. It translates to CASTPSQGSLYEQFF.

The genes are TRBV12-3 or TRBV12-4 and TRBJ1-1; maybe TRBD1 (6 bases). This CDR3 is built from 17 residues. Trimming pared 1 base from V and 4 bases from J, leaving 19 bases between. The DNA for the CDR3 is TGTGCCAGCAGTTTAGACAGGGCCACGGTTAGGGGCACTGAAGCTTTCTTT. This encodes CASSLDRATVRGTEAFF.